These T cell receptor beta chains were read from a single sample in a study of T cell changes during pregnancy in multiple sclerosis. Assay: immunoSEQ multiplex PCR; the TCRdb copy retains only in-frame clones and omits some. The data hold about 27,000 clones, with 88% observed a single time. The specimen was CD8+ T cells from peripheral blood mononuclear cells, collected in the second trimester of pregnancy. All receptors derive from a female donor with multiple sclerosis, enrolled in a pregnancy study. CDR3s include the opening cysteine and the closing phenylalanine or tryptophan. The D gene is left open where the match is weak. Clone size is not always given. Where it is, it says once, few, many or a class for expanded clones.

CDR3aa: CASSVVEVGTQYF
CDR3nt: TGTGCCAGCAGCGTAGTGGAGGTTGGGACCCAGTACTTC
d_gene: NA
v_gene: TRBV9
j_gene: TRBJ2-5
abundance: NA

CDR3aa: CASSGDRDEKLFF
CDR3nt: TGTGCCAGCAGCGGGGACAGGGATGAAAAACTGTTTTTT
d_gene: TRBD1
v_gene: TRBV25-1
j_gene: TRBJ1-4
abundance: NA

CDR3aa: CASSARAGGPGEQYF
CDR3nt: TGTGCCAGCAGCGCTAGAGCGGGGGGGCCGGGAGAGCAGTACTTC
d_gene: TRBD2
v_gene: TRBV9
j_gene: TRBJ2-7
abundance: NA

CDR3aa: CASSDGTANTEAFF
CDR3nt: TGTGCCAGCAGTGACGGTACAGCGAACACTGAAGCTTTCTTT
d_gene: NA
v_gene: TRBV6-4
j_gene: TRBJ1-1
abundance: NA

CDR3aa: CASSEGLAGSNEQFF
CDR3nt: TGTGCCAGCAGTGAAGGACTAGCGGGGAGTAATGAGCAGTTCTTC
d_gene: TRBD2
v_gene: TRBV6-1
j_gene: TRBJ2-1
abundance: medium-sized

CDR3aa: CASSRRHNQPQHF
CDR3nt: TGTGCCAGCAGCCGACGACATAATCAGCCCCAGCATTTT
d_gene: NA
v_gene: TRBV28
j_gene: TRBJ1-5
abundance: NA

CDR3aa: CASSQSGGTGYEQYF
CDR3nt: TGTGCCAGCAGCCAATCGGGCGGGACAGGTTACGAGCAGTACTTC
d_gene: TRBD1
v_gene: TRBV16
j_gene: TRBJ2-7
abundance: once

CDR3aa: CASSETGRANSPLHF
CDR3nt: TGTGCCAGCAGCGAGACAGGGCGGGCTAATTCACCCCTCCACTTT
d_gene: TRBD1
v_gene: TRBV7-3
j_gene: TRBJ1-6
abundance: NA

CDR3aa: CASSSTGGWEKLFF
CDR3nt: TGTGCCAGCAGCTCGACAGGGGGATGGGAAAAACTGTTTTTT
d_gene: TRBD1
v_gene: TRBV7-8
j_gene: TRBJ1-4
abundance: NA

CDR3aa: CASSEEAGLETQYF
CDR3nt: TGTGCCAGCAGTGAGGAGGCAGGTCTAGAGACCCAGTACTTC
d_gene: NA
v_gene: TRBV2
j_gene: TRBJ2-5
abundance: NA

CDR3aa: CSVEEGWRRVKEAFF
CDR3nt: TGCAGCGTTGAAGAGGGGTGGCGGAGGGTTAAGGAGGCTTTCTTT
d_gene: NA
v_gene: TRBV29-1
j_gene: TRBJ1-1
abundance: NA

CDR3aa: CASRLIGAGNTIYF
CDR3nt: TGTGCCAGCAGGCTCATTGGAGCTGGAAACACCATATATTTT
d_gene: NA
v_gene: TRBV28
j_gene: TRBJ1-3
abundance: NA

CDR3aa: CASTPFRGNYGYTF
CDR3nt: TGTGCCAGTACTCCCTTCAGGGGCAACTATGGCTACACCTTC
d_gene: NA
v_gene: TRBV19
j_gene: TRBJ1-2
abundance: NA

CDR3aa: CASSQTRSAEAFF
CDR3nt: TGCGCCAGCAGCCAAACAAGAAGCGCTGAAGCTTTCTTT
d_gene: NA
v_gene: TRBV4-1
j_gene: TRBJ1-1
abundance: NA

CDR3aa: CASSLLGDTGELFF
CDR3nt: TGCGCCAGCAGCCTCCTCGGGGACACCGGGGAGCTGTTTTTT
d_gene: NA
v_gene: TRBV4-3
j_gene: TRBJ2-2
abundance: NA

CDR3aa: CASSASGPSYEQYF
CDR3nt: TGTGCCAGCAGCGCTAGCGGGCCCTCCTACGAGCAGTACTTC
d_gene: TRBD2
v_gene: TRBV9
j_gene: TRBJ2-7
abundance: once

CDR3aa: CASSGRGQDDSGANVLTF
CDR3nt: TGTGCCAGCAGCGGCCGCGGACAGGATGACTCTGGGGCCAACGTCCTGACTTTC
d_gene: TRBD1
v_gene: TRBV9
j_gene: TRBJ2-6
abundance: NA

CDR3aa: CASSFKGSAYEQYF
CDR3nt: TGTGCCAGCAGCTTCAAGGGTAGCGCCTACGAGCAGTACTTC
d_gene: NA
v_gene: TRBV5-4
j_gene: TRBJ2-7
abundance: NA

CDR3aa: CASRDTSGGLYQETQYF
CDR3nt: TGTGCCAGCCGTGATACTAGCGGGGGTTTGTACCAAGAGACCCAGTACTTC
d_gene: TRBD2
v_gene: TRBV27
j_gene: TRBJ2-5
abundance: NA

CDR3aa: CAWKEEGRSGANVLTF
CDR3nt: TGTGCCTGGAAAGAGGAGGGCCGCTCTGGGGCCAACGTCCTGACTTTC
d_gene: NA
v_gene: TRBV30
j_gene: TRBJ2-6
abundance: NA

CDR3aa: CAWMAGESQPQHF
CDR3nt: TGTGCCTGGATGGCAGGGGAGAGTCAGCCCCAGCATTTT
d_gene: NA
v_gene: TRBV30
j_gene: TRBJ1-5
abundance: NA

CDR3aa: CASSPPLAEAFF
CDR3nt: TGTGCCAGCAGCCCTCCACTCGCTGAAGCTTTCTTT
d_gene: NA
v_gene: TRBV9
j_gene: TRBJ1-1
abundance: NA

CDR3aa: CASSGHRGSSYNEQFF
CDR3nt: TGTGCCAGCAGTGGACACAGGGGGAGCTCCTACAATGAGCAGTTCTTC
d_gene: TRBD1
v_gene: TRBV2
j_gene: TRBJ2-1
abundance: once

CDR3aa: CASSPRDGRRNTIYF
CDR3nt: TGTGCCAGCAGTCCCCGGGATGGTCGGAGGAACACCATATATTTT
d_gene: NA
v_gene: TRBV28
j_gene: TRBJ1-3
abundance: NA

CDR3aa: CASGLLAGGYNEQFF
CDR3nt: TGTGCCAGCGGGTTACTAGCGGGGGGGTACAATGAGCAGTTCTTC
d_gene: TRBD2
v_gene: TRBV7-8
j_gene: TRBJ2-1
abundance: once

CDR3aa: CASGLGAGPEKLFF
CDR3nt: TGTGCTAGTGGTTTGGGTGCAGGCCCTGAAAAACTGTTTTTT
d_gene: NA
v_gene: TRBV12-5
j_gene: TRBJ1-4
abundance: NA

CDR3aa: CAWSAGNTEAFF
CDR3nt: TGTGCCTGGAGTGCAGGGAACACTGAAGCTTTCTTT
d_gene: NA
v_gene: TRBV30
j_gene: TRBJ1-1
abundance: NA